Below are 24 T cell receptor beta chains sequenced from a single sample in a study of Ad26.COV2.S vaccination and SARS-CoV-2 variants (dated by TCRdb to the early 2020s). This specimen's treatment or condition label, per the study, means: some 19 received Ad26.COV2.S at low or high dose, single or two shots; several received placebo; per-sample allocation not given. For vaccine and placebo recipients, the sequenced repertoires came from samples collected on day 63 after the first injection. The receptor library was made with the immunoSEQ multiplex PCR assay. What TCRdb holds here is the immuneACCESS table cut down to in-frame rearrangements. Part of the clones is not present; checked against another copy, under half of the missing clones reflect an unresolved V gene, and the others are unexplained. The sample yields 440,000 or so clones; roughly 88% were counted once. The ten largest clonotypes hold roughly 4.3% of the sample.

Specimen: peripheral blood, collected in a trial of Ad26.COV2.S vaccine versus placebo. The receptors here all came from a person aged 18-60 years who received the Ad26.COV2.S COVID-19 vaccine or a placebo.

The chain uses TRBV19 and TRBJ2-3, with 8 bases that match TRBD2. The CDR3 is made up of 16 amino acids. V shed 3 bases and J 4 bases; nucleotides not matched to a gene: 9. CDR1 and CDR2 (germline): LNHDA, SQIVND (reference sequence). CDR3 region: CASSISSGSFPDTQYF. The CDR3 coding sequence is TGTGCCAGTAGTATTTCCAGCGGGAGTTTCCCAGATACGCAGTATTTT.

V usage is TRBV21-1 and J usage is TRBJ2-1; the D call of TRBD2 is as the table states it, not checked on the DNA. TRBV21-1 counts as a pseudogene. The CDR3 sequence is 12 residues long. As DNA, the CDR3 is TGTGCCAGCAGCAAAGGCGACAATGAGCAGTTCTTC. It specifies CASSKGDNEQFF.

About this clone itself: The same CDR3 also results from other DNA sequences found in this sample. The chain combines TRBV5-1 with TRBJ1-2; tentative D call: TRBD1 (5 bases). Per germline, CDR1 SGHRS and CDR2 YFSETQ. The CDR3 covers 12 residues. Trimming cost V 7 bases and J 8 bases, with 15 bases left between them. The CDR3 nucleotides are TGCGCCAGCGGACCGGACACTCTCGGCTACACCTTC. It encodes CASGPDTLGYTF. Full variable domain (missing parts from reference TRBV5-1 and TRBJ1-2): KAGVTQTPRYLIKTRGQQVTLSCSPISGHRSVSWYQQTPGQGLQFLFEYFSETQRNKGNFPGRFSGRQFSNSRSEMNVSTLELGDSALYLCASGPDTLGYTFGSGTRLTVV.

V usage is TRBV11-2 and J usage is TRBJ2-1, with D possibly TRBD1 on 5 matching bases. CDR1 and CDR2 (germline): SGHAT, FQNNGV. This CDR3 spans 16 amino acids. Trimming removed 1 base at V and 3 bases at J, with 13 bases between. The chain's CDR3 is CASSLGGSMGYNEQFF. CDR3 bases: TGTGCCAGCAGCTTAGGGGGCAGTATGGGCTACAATGAGCAGTTCTTC.

J is TRBJ2-1 and V is TRBV28, with 8 bases aligning to TRBD1. Germline CDR1 MDHEN, CDR2 SYDVKM. This CDR3 is 12 amino acids long. Trimming cost V 9 bases and J 5 bases; bases outside gene matches: 3. The CDR3 loop reads CASRQGNNEQFF. The CDR3 DNA follows: TGTGCCAGTCGACAGGGGAACAATGAGCAGTTCTTC.

The rearrangement links TRBV29-1 to TRBJ1-1, with a tentative D call TRBD1 (6 bases). The CDR3 loop spans 13 amino acids. Trimming pared 2 bases from V and 5 bases from J, leaving 12 bases between. Germline CDR1 reads SQVTM; CDR2 reads ANQGSEA. DNA for the CDR3: TGCAGCGTTGAAAGGGTTACAGGGACTGAAGCTTTCTTT. Translated: CSVERVTGTEAFF.

The V gene is TRBV5-1, the J gene TRBJ2-7, with 7 positions matching TRBD2. The V gene end was trimmed by 4 bases and the J gene end by 1 base; junction bases not matched to a gene: 2. CDR3 size: 13 residues. CDR1 SGHRS and CDR2 YFSETQ come from the germline V gene. As DNA, the CDR3 is TGCGCCAGCAGCGGGGGGGTTTCCTACGAGCAGTACTTC. Residues: CASSGGVSYEQYF.

This chain links TRBV7-2 with TRBJ2-7; D is unresolved. Per the germline V gene, CDR1 is SGHTA and CDR2 is FQGNSA. The CDR3 sequence is 13 residues long. V lost 3 bases, J lost 7 bases, and 13 bases lay in between. The CDR3: CASSLRVVEEQYF. CDR3 DNA: TGTGCCAGCAGCTTGAGAGTGGTAGAGGAGCAGTACTTC.

DNA for the CDR3: TGTGCCAGCAGCTCGGTTCGGTCCGGGACCCTCTTGAAGTTCTTC. Translating gives CASSSVRSGTLLKFF. The chain links TRBV5-4 to TRBJ2-1; D is possibly TRBD1 or TRBD2 (5 bases each). Trimming took off 3 bases at V and 14 bases at J, with 24 bases between the two ends. This CDR3 region has 15 residues. CDR1 SGHNT and CDR2 YYREEE come from the germline V gene (reference sequence).

V and J are TRBV24-1 and TRBJ2-3; no definite D call. The germline gives CDR1 KGHDR, CDR2 SFDVKD. The CDR3 has 13 amino acids. V lost 3 bases to trimming and J lost 4 bases, with 7 bases between them. CDR3 protein: CATSDSTSDTQYF. CDR3 DNA: TGTGCCACCAGTGATAGCACGTCAGATACGCAGTATTTT.

The chain uses TRBV7-8 and TRBJ2-7; 12 bases are a match to TRBD1. The CDR3 covers 17 residues. Germline V gene data show CDR1 as SGHVS and CDR2 as FQNEAQ. The J segment lost 3 bases and the V segment lost 2 bases, leaving 8 bases of the junction unmatched. The CDR3 nucleotides are TGTGCCAGCAGCTTACTCGGGACAGGGGGCCTCTTCTACGAGCAGTACTTC. Its protein is CASSLLGTGGLFYEQYF.

This rearrangement joins TRBV7-2 to TRBJ2-7; TRBD1 matches at 8 bases. Germline V CDR1 and CDR2: SGHTA, FQGNSA. The J segment lost 4 bases and the V segment lost 4 bases, leaving 12 bases of the junction unmatched. There are 16 residues in the CDR3. CDR3 coding DNA: TGTGCCAGCAGCTCCAGGGGGCGGTGGATTTCATACGAGCAGTACTTC. It is translated as CASSSRGRWISYEQYF.

CDR3 nucleotides: TGTGCCAGCAGCCAAGAGACAGGGGTTGTTTCTGGAAACACCATATATTTT. This translates into CASSQETGVVSGNTIYF. The gene calls are TRBV4-2 and TRBJ1-3; 8 nucleotides agree with TRBD1. CDR3 length equals 17 residues. V lost 0 bases, J lost 1 base, and 5 bases stayed unmatched. Per germline, CDR1 LGHNA and CDR2 YNFKEQ.

V is TRBV5-1 and J is TRBJ2-7, with D possibly matching TRBD2 (6 bases). The ends were cut back, 3 bases at V and 0 bases at J, with 10 bases in the middle. Germline V lookup: CDR1 SGHRS, CDR2 YFSETQ. The CDR3 spans 14 residues. CDR3 DNA: TGCGCCAGCAGCTCCGAGGGAGGCTCCTACGAGCAGTACTTC. This sequence encodes CASSSEGGSYEQYF.

The rearrangement uses TRBV5-1 and TRBJ2-1; tentatively, D is TRBD2 (7 bases). The V end was cut by 4 bases, the J end by 0 bases, with 20 bases between. CDR1 SGHRS and CDR2 YFSETQ come from the germline V gene. CDR3 size: 18 residues. This CDR3 is CASSDLPGGGSSYNEQFF. The CDR3 DNA reads TGCGCCAGCAGCGACCTCCCTGGGGGCGGGAGCTCCTACAATGAGCAGTTCTTC.

This chain links TRBV7-2 with TRBJ2-3; 11 nucleotides align to TRBD2. Germline assignment: CDR1 SGHTA and CDR2 FQGNSA. Trimming at V came to 5 bases and at J to 11 bases, leaving 21 bases not matched to a gene. The CDR3 is made up of 18 amino acids. The DNA of the CDR3 is TGTGCCAGCAGCACCCAGCTCATACTAGCGGGAGCGGAATGGGGGCAGTATTTT. This encodes CASSTQLILAGAEWGQYF.

The rearrangement joins TRBV7-8 to TRBJ2-1, with 7 bases matching TRBD2. Per the germline V gene, CDR1 is SGHVS and CDR2 is FQNEAQ. Losses at the gene ends were 2 bases for V and 6 bases for J; bases not matched to a gene: 7. The length of the CDR3 is 15 residues. CDR3 amino acids: CASSLREGLANEQFF. The CDR3 DNA follows: TGTGCCAGCAGCTTAAGGGAGGGCCTTGCCAATGAGCAGTTCTTC.

The V call is TRBV9, the J call TRBJ1-5, with D perhaps TRBD1 (5 bases). The CDR3 has 14 amino acids. Germline CDR1 is SGDLS and CDR2 is YYNGEE. V lost 3 bases, J lost 0 bases, and 7 bases lay in between. The CDR3 loop is CASSEGNSNQPQHF. The CDR3 nucleotides read TGTGCCAGCAGCGAGGGGAATAGCAATCAGCCCCAGCATTTT.

V and J are TRBV7-9 and TRBJ1-2; 8 bases are a match to TRBD1. CDR3 length equals 14 residues. Trimming took 1 base from V and 4 from J; bases not matched to a gene: 2. The germline gives CDR1 SEHNR, CDR2 FQNEAQ (reference sequence). Written as DNA, the CDR3 is TGTGCCAGCAGCTTAGGCCAGGGGGCCTATGGCTACACCTTC. Translation: CASSLGQGAYGYTF. Based on the CDR3 plus reference TRBV7-9 and TRBJ1-2, the full variable domain is DTGVSQNPRHKITKRGQNVTFRCDPISEHNRLYWYRQTLGQGPEFLTYFQNEAQLEKSRLLSDRFSAERPKGSFSTLEIQRTEQGDSAMYLCASSLGQGAYGYTFGSGTRLTVV.

The chain combines TRBV15 with TRBJ2-1; 10 nucleotides match TRBD2. Per the germline V gene, CDR1 is LNHNV and CDR2 is YYDKDF (reference sequence). V dropped 3 bases and J dropped 0; count of bases not matched to a gene: 14. The CDR3 totals 20 residues. The CDR3 loop reads CATSSLTSGTYSSSYNEQFF. The CDR3, as DNA: TGTGCCACCAGCAGCTTAACTAGCGGGACTTATTCGAGCTCCTACAATGAGCAGTTCTTC. The full variable domain, rest sourced from reference TRBV15 and TRBJ2-1, is DAMVIQNPRYQVTQFGKPVTLSCSQTLNHNVMYWYQQKSSQAPKLLFHYYDKDFNNEADTPDNFQSRRPNTSFCFLDIRSPGLGDTAMYLCATSSLTSGTYSSSYNEQFFGPGTRLTVL.

This chain joins TRBV24-1 and TRBJ2-1; 10 nucleotides line up with TRBD2. Per the germline V gene, CDR1 is KGHDR and CDR2 is SFDVKD. Trimming removed 9 bases from V and 7 bases from J; junction bases left unmatched: 5. The CDR3 totals 13 residues. CDR3 amino acids: CATSDSGRNEQFF. The CDR3 DNA follows: TGTGCCACCTCGGATAGCGGGAGGAATGAGCAGTTCTTC.

CDR3 loop: CSGQFPGEKLFF. The CDR3 nucleotides read TGCAGCGGACAGTTCCCGGGTGAAAAACTGTTTTTT. The chain uses TRBV29-1 and TRBJ1-4, with D possibly matching TRBD1 (5 bases). This CDR3 is built from 12 residues. V was trimmed by 7 bases and J by 7 bases, leaving 13 bases between them. Germline V gene sequence: CDR1 SQVTM, CDR2 ANQGSEA.

The chain employs TRBV21-1 and TRBJ2-7. TRBV21-1 is recorded as a pseudogene. The CDR3 totals 14 residues. CDR3 nucleotide sequence: TGTGCCAGCAGCAAAGGAGGGACCCCCTACGAGCAGTACTTC. Residues: CASSKGGTPYEQYF.

The J gene is TRBJ2-1, the V gene TRBV14, with TRBD2 matching 8 bases. Germline V lookup: CDR1 SGHDN, CDR2 FVKESK. The CDR3 loop spans 17 amino acids. V shed 0 bases, J shed 4 bases, and the junction held 8 bases outside the gene matches. In DNA form, the CDR3 reads TGTGCCAGCAGCCAAGATCGGGGGGGAGGGCGGTACAATGAGCAGTTCTTC. This encodes CASSQDRGGGRYNEQFF.